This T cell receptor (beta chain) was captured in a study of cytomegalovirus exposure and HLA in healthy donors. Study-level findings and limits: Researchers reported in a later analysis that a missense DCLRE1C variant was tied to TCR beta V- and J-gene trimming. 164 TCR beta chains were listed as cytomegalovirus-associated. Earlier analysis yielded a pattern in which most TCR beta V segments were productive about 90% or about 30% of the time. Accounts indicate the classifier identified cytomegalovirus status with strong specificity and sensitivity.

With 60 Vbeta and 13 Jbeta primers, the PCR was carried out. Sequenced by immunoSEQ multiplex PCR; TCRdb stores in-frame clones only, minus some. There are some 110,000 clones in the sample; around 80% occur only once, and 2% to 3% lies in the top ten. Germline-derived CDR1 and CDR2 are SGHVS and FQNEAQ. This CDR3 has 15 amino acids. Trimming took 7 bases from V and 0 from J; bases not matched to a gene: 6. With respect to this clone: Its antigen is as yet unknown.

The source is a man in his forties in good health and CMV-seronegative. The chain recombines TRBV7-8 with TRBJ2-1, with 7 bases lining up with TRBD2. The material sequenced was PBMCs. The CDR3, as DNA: TGTGCCAGCACCAAACTAGCGATCTCCTACAATGAGCAGTTCTTC. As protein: CASTKLAISYNEQFF.